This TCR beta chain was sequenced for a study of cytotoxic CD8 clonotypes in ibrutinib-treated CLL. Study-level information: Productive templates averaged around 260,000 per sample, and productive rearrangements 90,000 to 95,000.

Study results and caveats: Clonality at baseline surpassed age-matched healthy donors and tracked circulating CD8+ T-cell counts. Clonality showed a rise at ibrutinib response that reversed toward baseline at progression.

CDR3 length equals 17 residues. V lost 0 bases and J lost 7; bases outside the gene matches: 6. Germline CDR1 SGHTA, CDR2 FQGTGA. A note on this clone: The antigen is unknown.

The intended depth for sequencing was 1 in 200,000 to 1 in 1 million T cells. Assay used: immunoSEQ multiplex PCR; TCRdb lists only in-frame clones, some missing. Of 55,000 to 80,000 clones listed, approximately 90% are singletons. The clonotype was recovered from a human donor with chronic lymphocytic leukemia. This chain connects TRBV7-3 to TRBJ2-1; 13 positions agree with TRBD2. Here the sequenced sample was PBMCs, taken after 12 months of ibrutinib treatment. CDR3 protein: CASSLTPLAGGINEQFF. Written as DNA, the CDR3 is TGTGCCAGCAGCTTAACCCCACTAGCGGGAGGGATAAATGAGCAGTTCTTC.